These T cell receptor beta chains were read from a single sample in a study of immune cell composition in non-small cell lung cancer. The table came from immunoSEQ multiplex PCR; TCRdb's copy has only in-frame clones and leaves some out. The sample lists approximately 1,100 clones; 69% were seen once. Material for sequencing was lung tumor tissue. Receptor source: a human donor with non-small cell lung cancer. The CDR3 runs from the conserved cysteine through the conserved F or W. The D gene is left open where the match is weak. The size field is filled for only some rows; it gives once, few, many or a size class.

D: TRBD1
V: TRBV15
size: NA
J: TRBJ1-5
CDR3: CATSGDSQQPQHF
DNA: TGTGCCACCAGCGGGGACAGCCAACAGCCCCAGCATTTT

D: TRBD2
V: TRBV2
size: NA
J: TRBJ2-3
CDR3: CASSEDRGTSFAGDTQYF
DNA: TGTGCCAGCAGTGAAGATAGAGGGACTAGCTTCGCCGGGGATACGCAGTATTTT

D: NA
V: TRBV19
size: few
J: TRBJ1-1
CDR3: CASSIPTGPMNTEAFF
DNA: TGTGCCAGTAGTATCCCCACAGGCCCCATGAACACTGAAGCTTTCTTT

D: NA
V: TRBV13
size: few
J: TRBJ2-7
CDR3: CASSLAGSSYEQYF
DNA: TGTGCCAGCAGCTTAGCGGGGAGCTCCTACGAGCAGTACTTC

D: NA
V: TRBV11-2
size: NA
J: TRBJ2-2
CDR3: CASSLRQANTGELFF
DNA: TGTGCCAGCAGCTTGCGACAGGCGAACACCGGGGAGCTGTTTTTT

D: TRBD1
V: TRBV6-1
size: NA
J: TRBJ1-1
CDR3: CASSEAIGGMNTEAFF
DNA: TGTGCCAGCAGTGAGGCGATAGGGGGCATGAACACTGAAGCTTTCTTT

D: NA
V: TRBV19
size: few
J: TRBJ1-4
CDR3: CASSIDPEGEKLFF
DNA: TGTGCCAGTAGTATCGACCCGGAGGGTGAAAAACTGTTTTTT

D: TRBD1
V: TRBV5-1
size: once
J: TRBJ1-2
CDR3: CASSLAQGALGGYTF
DNA: TGCGCCAGCAGCTTGGCCCAGGGGGCACTAGGGGGCTACACCTTC

D: NA
V: TRBV19
size: NA
J: TRBJ1-1
CDR3: CASRMDSLYTEAFF
DNA: TGTGCCAGTAGGATGGACAGTTTATACACTGAAGCTTTCTTT

D: NA
V: TRBV18
size: NA
J: TRBJ2-7
CDR3: CASSPLGGLDEQYF
DNA: TGTGCCAGCTCACCTCTTGGTGGGCTGGACGAGCAGTACTTC

D: TRBD1
V: TRBV29-1
size: NA
J: TRBJ1-2
CDR3: CSTMGSGQGYGYTF
DNA: TGCAGCACAATGGGGTCGGGACAGGGCTATGGCTACACCTTC

D: TRBD2
V: TRBV5-6
size: NA
J: TRBJ2-3
CDR3: CASSSVPRAGGDTQYF
DNA: TGTGCCAGCAGCTCCGTTCCCCGGGCGGGAGGAGATACGCAGTATTTT

D: NA
V: TRBV7-2
size: NA
J: TRBJ1-1
CDR3: CASSLGEGANTEAFF
DNA: TGTGCCAGCAGCTTGGGCGAGGGCGCGAACACTGAAGCTTTCTTT

D: NA
V: TRBV18
size: NA
J: TRBJ1-4
CDR3: CASSSGARATNEKLFF
DNA: TGTGCCAGCTCATCAGGGGCGCGGGCAACTAATGAAAAACTGTTTTTT

D: TRBD2
V: TRBV30
size: NA
J: TRBJ2-1
CDR3: CAWRGKASGDNEQFF
DNA: TGTGCCTGGAGGGGGAAAGCTAGCGGAGACAATGAGCAGTTCTTC

D: TRBD1
V: TRBV29-1
size: NA
J: TRBJ2-6
CDR3: CSVGTGATGANVLTF
DNA: TGCAGCGTTGGGACAGGGGCAACCGGGGCCAACGTCCTGACTTTC

D: NA
V: TRBV7-9
size: once
J: TRBJ2-1
CDR3: CASSSAAHNEQFF
DNA: TGTGCCAGCAGCTCAGCGGCCCACAATGAGCAGTTCTTC

D: NA
V: TRBV11-1
size: large
J: TRBJ1-6
CDR3: CASSLVVPNSPLHF
DNA: TGTGCCAGCAGCTTGGTAGTCCCCAATTCACCCCTCCACTTT

D: TRBD2
V: TRBV27
size: NA
J: TRBJ2-5
CDR3: CASSLSASGSLIETQYF
DNA: TGTGCCAGCAGTTTATCGGCTAGCGGGAGTTTGATAGAGACCCAGTACTTC

D: TRBD1
V: TRBV27
size: NA
J: TRBJ1-2
CDR3: CASSMTGGWGYGYTF
DNA: TGTGCCAGCAGCATGACAGGGGGCTGGGGCTATGGCTACACCTTC

D: NA
V: TRBV7-3
size: NA
J: TRBJ1-1
CDR3: CASSPSRDTEAFF
DNA: TGTGCCAGCAGCCCTAGTCGGGACACTGAAGCTTTCTTT

D: TRBD1
V: TRBV27
size: NA
J: TRBJ1-5
CDR3: CASRVGGAGNQPQHF
DNA: TGTGCCAGCAGAGTAGGGGGCGCGGGCAATCAGCCCCAGCATTTT

D: NA
V: TRBV15
size: NA
J: TRBJ2-5
CDR3: CATSRDPGQQETQYF
DNA: TGTGCCACCAGCAGAGATCCCGGACAGCAAGAGACCCAGTACTTC

D: NA
V: TRBV18
size: NA
J: TRBJ1-2
CDR3: CASYSVAGAGYTF
DNA: TGTGCCAGCTATTCAGTGGCAGGGGCTGGCTACACCTTC

D: TRBD1
V: TRBV7-2
size: large
J: TRBJ1-1
CDR3: CASSLGTGRKAFF
DNA: TGTGCCAGCAGCTTAGGGACAGGGCGCAAAGCTTTCTTT

D: NA
V: TRBV19
size: few
J: TRBJ1-2
CDR3: CASSQQTGIGYTF
DNA: TGTGCCAGTAGCCAACAGACAGGAATTGGCTACACCTTC

D: TRBD2
V: TRBV10-3
size: NA
J: TRBJ2-7
CDR3: CAIESGEGAYEQYF
DNA: TGTGCCATCGAATCCGGGGAGGGCGCCTACGAGCAGTACTTC

D: NA
V: TRBV6-6
size: NA
J: TRBJ1-6
CDR3: CASSYSSRGRNSPLHF
DNA: TGTGCCAGCAGTTACTCGTCCAGGGGAAGAAACTCACCCCTCCACTTT